The T cell receptor (beta chain) under discussion was sequenced for a study of T cell responses to AZD1222 COVID-19 vaccine. Points from the study as a whole: Elevations in Spike-specific TCR breadth and depth followed administration of two AZD1222 doses.

Profiled with immunoSEQ multiplex PCR; TCRdb holds only in-frame clones, not every one. The table lists 120,000 to 150,000 clones, approximately 90% of them singletons, with 9% to 9.5% in the top ten. Concerning this clone: Its target is unknown.

Germline-derived CDR1 and CDR2 are SNHLY and FYNNEI. There are 13 residues in the CDR3. Between the trimmed V and J ends, which lost 3 bases and 6 bases, there was a span of 11 bases. The chain employs TRBV2 and TRBJ1-1; a possible D gene is TRBD1 (5 bases). Source: peripheral blood, taken 28 days after the second AZD1222 dose. The sequence derives from an adult who received the AZD1222 COVID-19 vaccine. Here the CDR3 reads CASSDRTGAEAFF. The CDR3 nucleotides are TGTGCCAGCAGTGATCGAACGGGGGCTGAAGCTTTCTTT.